This T cell receptor (beta chain) was obtained from a study of CD8 T cells in ankylosing spondylitis. Study observations and caveats: The authors reported significant enrichment of disease-linked clones in matched ankylosing spondylitis synovial fluid. Peripheral blood samples showed relatively rare disease-linked clones, and these clones were CD8+.

Construction of TCR beta libraries was performed using quantitative 5'-RACE with molecular barcodes. TCRdb called the 5' RACE reads again in MiXCR, with one record for every CDR3 protein. The table has about 40,000 distinct CDR3 sequences, approximately 15% seen once. This clonotype was picked up a small number of times. Its antigen is as yet unknown. Sequencing was done on a sample of blood. The origin of this receptor is a male donor with ankylosing spondylitis or in good health (not recorded which).

Written as DNA, the CDR3 is TGCAGTGCTCTCAGAGCGGGAGGGGGTTCCTACAATGAGCAGTTCTTC. It yields the protein CSALRAGGGSYNEQFF. The genes are TRBV20-1 and TRBJ2-1, with 10 bases lining up with TRBD2. CDR1 and CDR2 from the germline V gene are DFQATT and SNEGSKA (reference sequence). The CDR3 has 16 residues. The junction had 8 bases not matched to a gene; V was cut back by 5 bases and J by 1 base.